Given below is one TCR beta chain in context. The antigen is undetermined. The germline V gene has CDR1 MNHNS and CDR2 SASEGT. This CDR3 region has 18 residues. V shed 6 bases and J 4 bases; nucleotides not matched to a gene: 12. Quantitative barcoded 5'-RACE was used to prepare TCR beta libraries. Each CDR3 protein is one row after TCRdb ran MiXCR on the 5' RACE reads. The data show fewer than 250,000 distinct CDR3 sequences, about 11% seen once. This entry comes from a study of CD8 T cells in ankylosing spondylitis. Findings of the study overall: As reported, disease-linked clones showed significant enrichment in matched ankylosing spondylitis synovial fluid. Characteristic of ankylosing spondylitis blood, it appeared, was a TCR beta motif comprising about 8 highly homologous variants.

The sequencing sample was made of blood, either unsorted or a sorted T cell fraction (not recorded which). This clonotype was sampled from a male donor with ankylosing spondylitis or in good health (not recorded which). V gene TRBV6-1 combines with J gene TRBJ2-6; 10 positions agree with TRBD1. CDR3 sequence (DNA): TGTGCCAGCAGGGCCCCGGGACAGGGGCAACCAGGGGCCAACGTCCTGACTTTC. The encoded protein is CASRAPGQGQPGANVLTF.